Below, one T cell receptor (beta chain) is given with its context. Its antigen is currently not known. No clone much larger than this one lies a single base away; base qualities are absent. Genomic DNA was isolated from the sorted cells so that the TCRbeta CDR3 region could be sequenced. TCRbeta CDR3 regions were sequenced using the immunoSEQ Assay. The source is immuneACCESS, and TCRdb retained only in-frame sequences with V and J called. Part of the clones is not carried over; for the studies checked, unresolved V genes explain less than half of this, and the remainder is unexplained. The sample records more than 45,000 clones, around 90% of which are singletons. The leading ten clones occupy 3% to 4.5% of the sample. The trial excluded patients who had a history of autoimmune disease or were on systemic immunosuppression. In every dose cohort, peripheral blood was drawn for TCR sequencing at baseline, cycle 4 day 1, and cycle 7 day 1. Samples came from an open-label, multicenter, first-in-human phase I dose-escalation trial of ivuxolimab. Adults with locally advanced or metastatic melanoma, renal cell, hepatocellular, or head and neck squamous cell carcinoma were enrolled in the trial. Before TCR sequencing, CD4+ T cells and CD8+ T cells were sorted from peripheral blood as separate populations.

V trim: 5 bases; J trim: 9 bases; unmatched bases: 3. Including the terminal cysteine and phenylalanine, the CDR3 comprises 12 residues. CDR3 DNA only is kept here, 36 bases in frame from base 1. CDR1 and CDR2 were assigned from the germline V gene (reference sequence) as MNHEY and SMNVEV. This sample was included in a study of OX40 agonist ivuxolimab in advanced cancers. Study-level background: Ivuxolimab, which targeted the costimulatory receptor OX40 (CD134), was an agonistic, fully human IgG2 monoclonal antibody. Intravenous ivuxolimab was administered to patients every 2 weeks at six dose levels: 0.01, 0.1, 0.3, 1.5, 3 and 10 mg/kg. Among the roughly 52 dose-escalation patients, some 20 had hepatocellular carcinoma, 15 or so melanoma, 9 renal cell carcinoma and 9 head and neck cancer. The dose-escalation cohort was about 83% male with a mean age of about 60 years, ranging from roughly 23 to 90. Prior anti-PD-1, anti-PD-L1 or anti-CTLA-4 therapy was permitted, and checkpoint inhibitors had been received by roughly 42% of dose-escalation patients. Partial responses occurred in three dose-escalation patients: two with cutaneous melanoma and one with hepatocellular carcinoma. The point of sequencing TCRbeta in the periphery was to test whether ivuxolimab changed TCR sequence diversity and drove clonal T-cell expansion. The monotherapy dose-escalation portion (N of about 49 patients) of the phase I ivuxolimab trial is reported in the paper.

The research as a whole found: The antigen specificity of the clonally expanded peripheral T cells was not determined. On average, CD8+ T cells showed more expanded clones than CD4+ T cells after ivuxolimab. Low levels of normalized T-cell clonal expansion were also shown by some nonresponding patients. In partial responders in the 0.1-3.0 mg/kg groups, normalized peripheral clonal expansion was found to be among the lowest, especially among CD8+ T cells. At doses from 0.1 to 3.0 mg/kg, clonal expansion was seen in both CD4+ and CD8+ blood T cells between baseline and week 6.

The chain uses TRBV27 and TRBJ2-1, with TRBD1 matching 8 junction bases. This sequence was found in an adult with an advanced solid tumor such as melanoma, head and neck, liver or kidney cancer. This sample comprised CD4+ or CD8+ T cells sorted from blood, obtained in a trial of the OX40 agonist ivuxolimab. The sequence in DNA is TGTGCCAGCAGTCACAGGGGGAGTGAGCAGTTCTTC. This is translated as CASSHRGSEQFF.